The present entry profiles one TCR beta chain with its context. This sample was included in a study of T cell changes during pregnancy in multiple sclerosis. Method: immunoSEQ multiplex PCR; TCRdb's copy keeps in-frame clones and lacks some. The sample has about 31,000 clones, approximately 89% seen once. Here the sequenced sample was CD8+ T cells from peripheral blood mononuclear cells, taken in the second trimester of pregnancy. The source of this sequence is a female donor with multiple sclerosis, enrolled in a pregnancy study.

The CDR3 DNA is TGTGCCAGCAGCCCAAACAGTTACGGGACTAGCGGACGGACGTACGAGCAGTACTTC. This encodes CASSPNSYGTSGRTYEQYF. The V and J genes are TRBV11-2 and TRBJ2-7, with 11 bases aligning to TRBD2. The CDR3 is made up of 19 amino acids. The V gene end was trimmed by 5 bases and the J gene end by 4 bases; junction bases not matched to a gene: 19. Germline CDR1 SGHAT, CDR2 FQNNGV.